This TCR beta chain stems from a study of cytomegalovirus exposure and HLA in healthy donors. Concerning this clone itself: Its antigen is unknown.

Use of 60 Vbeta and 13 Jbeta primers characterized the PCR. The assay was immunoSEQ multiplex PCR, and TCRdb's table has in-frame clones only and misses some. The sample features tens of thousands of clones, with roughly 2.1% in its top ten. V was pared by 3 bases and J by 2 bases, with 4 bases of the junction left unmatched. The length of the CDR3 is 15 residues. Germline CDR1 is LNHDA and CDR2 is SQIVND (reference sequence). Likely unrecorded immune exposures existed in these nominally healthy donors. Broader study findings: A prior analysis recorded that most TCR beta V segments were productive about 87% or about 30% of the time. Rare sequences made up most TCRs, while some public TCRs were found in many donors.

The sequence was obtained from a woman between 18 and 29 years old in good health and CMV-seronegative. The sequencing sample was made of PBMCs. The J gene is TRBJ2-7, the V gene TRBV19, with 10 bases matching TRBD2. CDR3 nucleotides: TGTGCCAGTAGTATGTCTAGCGGGGGAACCTACGAGCAGTACTTC. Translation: CASSMSSGGTYEQYF.